These 5 T cell receptor beta chains were sequenced from one sample in a study of shared clonotypes between healthy human individuals. Using immunoSEQ multiplex PCR, the repertoire was profiled, and TCRdb retains in-frame clones only, with some absent. Of about 1.5 million clones listed, approximately 98% are singletons. Sequenced sample: naive CD4+ T cells sorted from blood. Indicated subset: CD45RA+ positively selected. The receptor set was obtained from a man aged 30 to 39 in good health.

The chain has TRBV19 and TRBJ2-2; TRBD2 aligns across 9 bases. The V segment lost 1 base and the J segment 5 bases; nucleotides outside the gene matches: 8. The CDR3 runs 17 residues. Looked up from germline, CDR1 is LNHDA and CDR2 is SQIVND (reference sequence). The CDR3 DNA sequence: TGTGCCAGTAGTATAGGGGGATCGGCGGGAGGGACCGGGGAGCTGTTTTTT. Translating gives CASSIGGSAGGTGELFF.

The rearrangement joins TRBV28 to TRBJ1-4, with D hard to call. With 5 bases removed from V and 0 bases from J, the gap between germline ends came to 19 bases. The CDR3 consists of 18 residues. Germline loops: CDR1 MDHEN, CDR2 SYDVKM. CDR3 nucleotides: TGTGCCAGCAGTCCCTATCTTAAGCGAGGTGCAACTAATGAAAAACTGTTTTTT. Protein product: CASSPYLKRGATNEKLFF.

The chain has TRBV5-6 and TRBJ2-7; no definite D call. Trimming left V 4 bases short and J 2 bases short, with 10 bases between. CDR1 is SGHDT, CDR2 YYEEEE, per germline. There are 13 residues in the CDR3. The CDR3 coding sequence is TGTGCCAGCAGCCCCAAGCTTACCTACGAGCAGTACTTC. Translated, it gives CASSPKLTYEQYF.

The rearrangement joins TRBV5-1 to TRBJ1-4; D is undetermined. With 5 bases removed from V and 6 bases from J, the gap between germline ends came to 14 bases. The CDR3 extends over 14 amino acids. CDR1 and CDR2 (germline): SGHRS, YFSETQ. In DNA form, the CDR3 reads TGCGCCAGCAGATCCGGACCGAAGGATGAAAAACTGTTTTTT. This encodes CASRSGPKDEKLFF. Supplemented by reference TRBV5-1 and TRBJ1-4, the full variable domain reads KAGVTQTPRYLIKTRGQQVTLSCSPISGHRSVSWYQQTPGQGLQFLFEYFSETQRNKGNFPGRFSGRQFSNSRSEMNVSTLELGDSALYLCASRSGPKDEKLFFGSGTQLSVL.

The V and J genes are TRBV9 and TRBJ2-1; TRBD2 is a possible D gene (6 bases). The CDR3 is made up of 13 amino acids. V was shortened by 1 base and J by 10 bases, with 12 bases between the two germline ends. Per the germline V gene, CDR1 is SGDLS and CDR2 is YYNGEE. The DNA for the CDR3 is TGTGCCAGCAGCGTAATCGGGAGCGGGGAGCAGTTCTTC. This codes for CASSVIGSGEQFF. The variable domain in full, with the rest retrieved from reference TRBV9 and TRBJ2-1, is DSGVTQTPKHLITATGQRVTLRCSPRSGDLSVYWYQQSLDQGLQFLIQYYNGEERAKGNILERFSAQQFPDLHSELNLSSLELGDSALYFCASSVIGSGEQFFGPGTRLTVL.